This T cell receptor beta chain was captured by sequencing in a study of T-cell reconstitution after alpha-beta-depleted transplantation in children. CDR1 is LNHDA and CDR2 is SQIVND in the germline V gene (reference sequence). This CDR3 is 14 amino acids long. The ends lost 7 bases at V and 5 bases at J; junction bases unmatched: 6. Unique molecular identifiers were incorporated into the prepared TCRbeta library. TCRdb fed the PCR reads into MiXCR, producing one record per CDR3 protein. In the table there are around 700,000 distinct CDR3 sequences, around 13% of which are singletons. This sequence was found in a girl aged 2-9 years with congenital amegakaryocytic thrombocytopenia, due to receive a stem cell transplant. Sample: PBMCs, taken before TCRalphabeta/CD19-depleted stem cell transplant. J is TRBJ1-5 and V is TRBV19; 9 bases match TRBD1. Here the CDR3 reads CASILDRGDQPQHF. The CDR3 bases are TGTGCCAGTATCCTGGACAGGGGCGATCAGCCCCAGCATTTT.